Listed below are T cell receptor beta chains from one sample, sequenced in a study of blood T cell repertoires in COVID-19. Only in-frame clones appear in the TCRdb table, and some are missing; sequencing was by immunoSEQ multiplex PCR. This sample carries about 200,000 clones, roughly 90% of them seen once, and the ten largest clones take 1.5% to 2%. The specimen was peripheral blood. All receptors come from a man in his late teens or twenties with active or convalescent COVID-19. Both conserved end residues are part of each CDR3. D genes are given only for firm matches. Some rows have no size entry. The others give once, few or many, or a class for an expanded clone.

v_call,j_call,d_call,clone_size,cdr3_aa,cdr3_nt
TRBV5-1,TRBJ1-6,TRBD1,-,CASSVTGYNSPLHF,TGCGCCAGCAGCGTGACAGGGTATAATTCACCCCTCCACTTT
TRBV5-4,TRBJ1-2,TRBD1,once,CASSTKSGTGWGYTF,TGTGCCAGCAGCACAAAATCCGGGACAGGGTGGGGCTACACCTTC
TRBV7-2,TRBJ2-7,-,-,CASSLGGADYEQYF,TGTGCCAGCAGCTTAGGCGGGGCGGACTACGAGCAGTACTTC
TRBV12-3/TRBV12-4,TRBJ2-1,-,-,CASSAGTSGFF,TGTGCCAGCAGTGCCGGGACTTCAGGATTCTTC
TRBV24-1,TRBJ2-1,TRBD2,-,CATRDSGGRGPENEQFF,TGTGCCACCAGGGATAGCGGGGGGAGAGGACCTGAAAATGAGCAGTTCTTC
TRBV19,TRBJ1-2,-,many,CASSIDETGLSYGYTF,TGTGCCAGTAGTATAGACGAAACGGGACTGTCCTATGGCTACACCTTC
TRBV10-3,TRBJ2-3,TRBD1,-,CAISVGTEDTDTQYF,TGTGCCATCAGTGTTGGGACAGAAGACACAGATACGCAGTATTTT
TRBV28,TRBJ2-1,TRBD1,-,CASSEGTGVQSYNEQFF,TGTGCCAGCAGCGAGGGAACAGGGGTTCAATCCTACAATGAGCAGTTCTTC
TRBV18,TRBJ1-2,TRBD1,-,CASSLDRERRGYTF,TGTGCCAGCTCTCTGGACAGGGAGAGACGTGGCTACACCTTC
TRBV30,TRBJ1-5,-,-,CAWSGEGHQPQHF,TGTGCCTGGAGTGGGGAGGGGCATCAGCCCCAGCATTTT
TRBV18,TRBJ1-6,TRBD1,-,CASSPGTEANSPLHF,TGTGCCAGCTCACCTGGGACAGAGGCGAATTCACCCCTCCACTTT
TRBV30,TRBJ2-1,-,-,CAWSDRQEQFF,TGTGCCTGGAGTGACAGACAGGAGCAGTTCTTC
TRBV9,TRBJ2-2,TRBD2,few,CASSASQRPGTSGRGNTGELFF,TGTGCCAGCAGCGCCTCCCAGCGGCCCGGGACTAGCGGGAGGGGAAACACCGGGGAGCTGTTTTTT
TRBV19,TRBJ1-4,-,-,CASTGGRNEKLFF,TGTGCCAGTACCGGGGGGCGGAATGAAAAACTGTTTTTT
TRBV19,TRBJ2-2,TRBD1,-,CASRDTGTGYTGELFF,TGTGCCAGTAGAGACACCGGGACAGGGTACACCGGGGAGCTGTTTTTT
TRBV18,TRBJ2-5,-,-,CASSPGGKETQYF,TGTGCCAGCTCACCAGGAGGGAAAGAGACCCAGTACTTC
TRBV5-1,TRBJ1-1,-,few,CASSLQEGNTEAFF,TGCGCCAGCAGCTTGCAAGAGGGGAACACTGAAGCTTTCTTT
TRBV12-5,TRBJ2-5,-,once,CASGPGFGGWEETQYF,TGTGCTAGTGGCCCTGGATTCGGGGGTTGGGAGGAGACCCAGTACTTC
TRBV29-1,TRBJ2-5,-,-,CSGGNLADQETQYF,TGCAGCGGGGGAAACCTAGCAGACCAAGAGACCCAGTACTTC
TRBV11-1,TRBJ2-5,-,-,CASSFFSEETQYF,TGTGCCAGCAGCTTTTTTTCGGAAGAGACCCAGTACTTC
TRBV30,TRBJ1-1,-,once,CAWRQGGDTEAFF,TGTGCCTGGAGACAGGGAGGGGACACTGAAGCTTTCTTT
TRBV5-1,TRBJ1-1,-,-,CASSPDQGLNTEAFF,TGCGCCAGCAGCCCCGACCAGGGGCTGAACACTGAAGCTTTCTTT
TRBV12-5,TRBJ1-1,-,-,CASGLRRGTEAFF,TGTGCTAGTGGCCTCCGTCGGGGCACTGAAGCTTTCTTT
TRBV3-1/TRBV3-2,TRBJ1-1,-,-,CASSELNTEAFF,TGTGCCAGCAGCGAGTTGAACACTGAAGCTTTCTTT
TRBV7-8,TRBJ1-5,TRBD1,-,CASSLAWDSHSNQPQHF,TGTGCCAGCAGCTTAGCGTGGGACAGCCATAGCAATCAGCCCCAGCATTTT
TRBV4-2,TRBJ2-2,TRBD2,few,CASSQKGLAGGRGTGELFF,TGTGCCAGCAGCCAGAAGGGACTAGCGGGAGGGAGAGGCACCGGGGAGCTGTTTTTT
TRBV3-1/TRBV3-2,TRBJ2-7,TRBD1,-,CASSQNSGGQYF,TGTGCCAGCAGCCAAAACTCAGGGGGACAGTACTTC
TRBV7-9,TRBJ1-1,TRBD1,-,CASSPQGQGVNTEAFF,TGTGCCAGCAGCCCCCAGGGGCAGGGGGTGAACACTGAAGCTTTCTTT
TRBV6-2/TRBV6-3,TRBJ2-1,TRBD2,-,CASSFAGRVNIVEQFF,TGTGCCAGCAGCTTCGCCGGGAGGGTTAACATCGTTGAGCAGTTCTTC
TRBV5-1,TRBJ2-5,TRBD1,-,CASSLAAAGGYQDQYF,TGCGCCAGCAGCTTGGCCGCGGCAGGGGGCTATCAGGACCAGTACTTC
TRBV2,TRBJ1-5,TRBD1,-,CAVGGTGGQPQHF,TGTGCCGTTGGGGGGACAGGGGGCCAGCCCCAGCATTTT
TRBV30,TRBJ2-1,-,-,CAAIRTAPGIYNEQFF,TGTGCCGCAATTAGGACAGCGCCAGGGATATACAATGAGCAGTTCTTC
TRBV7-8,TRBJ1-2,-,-,CASSATGTVGYTF,TGTGCCAGCAGCGCAACAGGGACGGTTGGCTACACCTTC
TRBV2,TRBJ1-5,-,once,CASTGDTVGNQPQHF,TGTGCCAGCACCGGGGACACGGTAGGCAATCAGCCCCAGCATTTT
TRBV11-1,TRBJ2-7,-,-,CASSWEAGTLYEQYF,TGTGCCAGCAGCTGGGAAGCCGGGACACTTTACGAGCAGTACTTC
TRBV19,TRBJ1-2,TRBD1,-,CASSIPNPRQGESTF,TGTGCCAGTAGTATCCCGAACCCCCGACAGGGCGAGTCCACCTTC
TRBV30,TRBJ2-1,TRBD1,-,CAWNNNRDRGLSYNEQFF,TGTGCCTGGAACAACAACCGGGACAGGGGACTTTCCTACAATGAGCAGTTCTTC
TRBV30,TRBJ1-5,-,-,CAWSTDRYQPQHF,TGTGCCTGGAGTACCGACAGATATCAGCCCCAGCATTTT
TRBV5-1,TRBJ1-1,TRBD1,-,CASSSQGAVTEAFF,TGCGCCAGCAGCTCGCAGGGGGCGGTGACTGAAGCTTTCTTT
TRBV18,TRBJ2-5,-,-,CASSPPSVAGETQYF,TGTGCCAGCTCACCACCCTCGGTGGCCGGGGAGACCCAGTACTTC
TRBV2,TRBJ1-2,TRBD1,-,CASSPTGQGAGGYTF,TGTGCCAGCAGTCCTACGGGACAGGGGGCAGGCGGCTACACCTTC
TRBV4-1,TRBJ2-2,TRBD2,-,CASSRAGGSTGELFF,TGCGCCAGCAGCAGAGCCGGCGGGAGCACCGGGGAGCTGTTTTTT